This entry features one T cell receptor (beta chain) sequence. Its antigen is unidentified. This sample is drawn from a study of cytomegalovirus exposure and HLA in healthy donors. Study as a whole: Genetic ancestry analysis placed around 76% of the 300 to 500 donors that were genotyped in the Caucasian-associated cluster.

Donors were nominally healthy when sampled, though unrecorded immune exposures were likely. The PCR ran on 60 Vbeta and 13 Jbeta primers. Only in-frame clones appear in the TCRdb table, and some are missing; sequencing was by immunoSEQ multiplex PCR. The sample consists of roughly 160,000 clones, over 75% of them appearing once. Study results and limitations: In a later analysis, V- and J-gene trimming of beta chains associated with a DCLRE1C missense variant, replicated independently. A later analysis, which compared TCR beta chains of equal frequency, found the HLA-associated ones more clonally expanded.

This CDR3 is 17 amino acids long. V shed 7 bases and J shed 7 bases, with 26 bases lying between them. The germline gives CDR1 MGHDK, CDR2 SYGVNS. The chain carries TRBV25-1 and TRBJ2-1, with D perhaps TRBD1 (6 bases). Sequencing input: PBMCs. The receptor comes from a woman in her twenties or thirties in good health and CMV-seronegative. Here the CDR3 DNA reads TGTGCCAGCACCATCCCAACAGGGTCCCCTACGCGGAATGAGCAGTTCTTC. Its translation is CASTIPTGSPTRNEQFF. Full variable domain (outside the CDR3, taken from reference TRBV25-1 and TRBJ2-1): EADIYQTPRYLVIGTGKKITLECSQTMGHDKMYWYQQDPGMELHLIHYSYGVNSTEKGDLSSESTVSRIRTEHFPLTLESARPSHTSQYLCASTIPTGSPTRNEQFFGPGTRLTVL.